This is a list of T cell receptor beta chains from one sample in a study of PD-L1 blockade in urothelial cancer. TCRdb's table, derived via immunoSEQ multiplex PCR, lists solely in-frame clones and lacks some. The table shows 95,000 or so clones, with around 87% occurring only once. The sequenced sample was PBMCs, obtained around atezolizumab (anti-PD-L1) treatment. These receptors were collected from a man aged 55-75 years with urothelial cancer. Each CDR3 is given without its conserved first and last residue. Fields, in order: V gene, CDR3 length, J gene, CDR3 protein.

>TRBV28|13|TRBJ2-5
ASSTATGAQETQY
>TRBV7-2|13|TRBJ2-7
ASSSSAGKSYEQY
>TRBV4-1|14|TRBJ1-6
ASSRQGTGTNSPLH
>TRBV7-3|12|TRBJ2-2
ASSSGSWLGELF
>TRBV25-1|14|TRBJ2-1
ATKGFRDRGFDEQF
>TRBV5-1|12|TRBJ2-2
ASSFRFNTGELF
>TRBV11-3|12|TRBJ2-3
ASSFGQGLGTQY
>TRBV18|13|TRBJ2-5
ASSVDPGREETQY
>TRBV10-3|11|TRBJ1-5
AISDGPNQPQH
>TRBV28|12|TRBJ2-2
ASSQGWRAGELF
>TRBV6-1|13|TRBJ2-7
ASSATGPSSYEQY
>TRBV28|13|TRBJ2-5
ASSLRLGTYETQY
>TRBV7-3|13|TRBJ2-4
ASSLSSGGKNIQY
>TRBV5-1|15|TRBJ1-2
ASSLGQGLTRNYGYT
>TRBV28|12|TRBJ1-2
ASSQTIRNYGYT
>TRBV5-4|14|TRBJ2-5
ASSFGSPWQQETQY
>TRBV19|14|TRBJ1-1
ASTSTTGGRDTEAF
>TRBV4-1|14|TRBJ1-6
ASSQASGTENSPLH